Sequencing of this T cell receptor (beta chain) was carried out in a study of T cells expressing NK-cell markers. Germline CDR1 is KGHDR and CDR2 is SFDVKD. The CDR3 runs to 19 residues. TCRdb re-called the 5' RACE reads and shows each CDR3 protein once, DNA omitted. The sample's table shows 150,000 or so distinct CDR3 sequences. The clonotype was recovered from a woman aged 50 to 60 in good health. The gene calls are TRBV24-1 and TRBJ2-2; the D gene TCRdb calls, TRBD1, cannot be checked with no DNA. Input material: blood T cells: a sorted CD56 or NKG2C T cell subset, CD4+ or CD8+ T cells, or bulk PBMC T cells (not recorded which). The CDR3 sequence is CATSDLWTPRERVSGELFF.